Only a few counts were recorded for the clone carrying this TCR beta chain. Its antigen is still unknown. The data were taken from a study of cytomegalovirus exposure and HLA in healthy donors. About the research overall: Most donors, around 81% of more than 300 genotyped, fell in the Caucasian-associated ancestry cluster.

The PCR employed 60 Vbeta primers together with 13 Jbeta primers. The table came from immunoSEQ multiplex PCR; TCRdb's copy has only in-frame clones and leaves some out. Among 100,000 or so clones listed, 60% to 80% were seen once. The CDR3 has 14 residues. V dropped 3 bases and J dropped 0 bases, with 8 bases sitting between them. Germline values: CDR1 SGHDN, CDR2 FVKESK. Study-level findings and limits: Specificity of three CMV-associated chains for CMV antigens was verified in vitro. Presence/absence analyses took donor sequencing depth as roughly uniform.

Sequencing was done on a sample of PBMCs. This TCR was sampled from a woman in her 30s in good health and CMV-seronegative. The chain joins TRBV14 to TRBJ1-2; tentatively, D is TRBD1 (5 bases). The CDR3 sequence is CASSQTTANYGYTF. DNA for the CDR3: TGTGCCAGCAGCCAGACGACAGCTAACTATGGCTACACCTTC.